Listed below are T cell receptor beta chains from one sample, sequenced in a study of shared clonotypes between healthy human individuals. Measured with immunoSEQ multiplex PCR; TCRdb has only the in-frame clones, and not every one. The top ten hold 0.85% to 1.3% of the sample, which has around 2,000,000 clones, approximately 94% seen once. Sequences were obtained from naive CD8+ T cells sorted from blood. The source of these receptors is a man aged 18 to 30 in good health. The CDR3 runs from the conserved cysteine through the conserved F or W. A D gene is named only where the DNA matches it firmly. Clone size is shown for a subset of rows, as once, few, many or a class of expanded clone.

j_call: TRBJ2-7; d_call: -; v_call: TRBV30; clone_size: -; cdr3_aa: CAWSPPWLTYEQYF; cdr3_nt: TGTGCCTGGAGTCCGCCGTGGCTTACCTACGAGCAGTACTTC
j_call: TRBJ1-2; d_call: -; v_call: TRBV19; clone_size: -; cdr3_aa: CASSMRGGYGYTF; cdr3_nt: TGTGCCAGTAGTATGAGGGGCGGCTATGGCTACACCTTC
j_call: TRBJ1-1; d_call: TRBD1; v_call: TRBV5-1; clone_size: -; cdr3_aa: CASSEGQGVTEAFF; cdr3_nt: TGCGCCAGCAGCGAGGGACAGGGGGTCACTGAAGCTTTCTTT
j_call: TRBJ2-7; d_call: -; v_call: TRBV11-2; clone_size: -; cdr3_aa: CASSLWNSLYEQYF; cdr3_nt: TGTGCCAGCAGCTTATGGAACAGTCTCTACGAGCAGTACTTC
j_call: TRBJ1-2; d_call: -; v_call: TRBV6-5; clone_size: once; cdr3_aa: CASSYSEGETGGYTF; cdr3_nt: TGTGCCAGCAGTTACTCGGAGGGGGAAACGGGCGGCTACACCTTC
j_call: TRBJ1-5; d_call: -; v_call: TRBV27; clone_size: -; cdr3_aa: CASGPYQPQHF; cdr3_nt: TGTGCCAGCGGCCCATATCAGCCCCAGCATTTT
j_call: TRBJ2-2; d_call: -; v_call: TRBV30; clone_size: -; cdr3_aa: CAWSRDLAGELFF; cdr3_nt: TGTGCCTGGAGCAGGGACCTGGCCGGGGAGCTGTTTTTT
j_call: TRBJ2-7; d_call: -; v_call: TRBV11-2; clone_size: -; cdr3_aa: CASSLENGADEQYF; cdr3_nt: TGTGCCAGCAGCTTAGAAAATGGCGCGGACGAGCAGTACTTC
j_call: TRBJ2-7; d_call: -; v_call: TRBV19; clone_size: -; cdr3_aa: CASMGRTYEQYF; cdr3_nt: TGTGCCAGTATGGGCAGAACCTACGAGCAGTACTTC
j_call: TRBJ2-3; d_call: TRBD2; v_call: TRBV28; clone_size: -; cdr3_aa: CASSLGTSGSDTQYF; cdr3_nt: TGTGCCAGCAGTTTAGGGACTAGCGGGTCCGATACGCAGTATTTT